The text below deals with one T cell receptor (beta chain). There is no known antigen for this receptor. Within one base of it there is no much larger clone, and no base qualities were kept. CDR1 and CDR2 are read off the germline V gene as SGDLS and YYNGEE. Germline trimming amounts to 4 bases on V and 7 bases on J, with 14 as the count of junction bases outside the gene matches. The CDR3 measures 16 amino acids from cysteine to phenylalanine. The sequence is cut down to CDR3 DNA, 48 bases in frame from base 1. The entry originates in a study of blood T cell repertoires in COVID-19 (dated by TCRdb to about 2020). Context from the whole study: Samples covering the acute and convalescent phases of COVID-19 were provided by collaborators in the United States, Italy and Spain. Subjects who had been exposed to COVID-19, were actively infected with it, or had recovered from it provided the deeply sampled blood TCRbeta repertoires that made up the dataset. The samples were drawn from two sources: the first 160 participants of the ongoing ImmuneRACE study, and 1,200 or so subjects contributed by 6 global collaborators. The material from the prospective study consisted of cDNA or gDNA derived from T cells, B-cell-depleted T cells, or PBMCs. Where HLA class I and class II types were available, the types were taken from metadata supplied by the sample provider, not from assay-based typing. The repertoires were released in a freely available public database intended as a resource for research on the immune response to SARS-CoV-2. Nearly every sample came with metadata listing a de-identified subject ID, COVID-19 status, age in years and sex. The study at large found these results: The quantity of clinical and demographic metadata differed by source and by participant and was supplied without curation.

The immunoSEQ Assay, a bias-controlled multiplex PCR, was used to amplify TCRbeta CDR3 regions from genomic DNA. Per the source publication's procedure: The number of nucleated cells in each sample was estimated by amplification of reference gene primers within the assay. To quantify the absolute abundance of each unique TCRbeta CDR3 rearrangement, sequence reads were collapsed and filtered. For each sample, productive Simpson clonality was calculated as the square root of Simpson's diversity index across productive rearrangements. Imported from immuneACCESS, the table was reduced by TCRdb to in-frame sequences with V and J called. These copies leave out some clones; in studies compared against another copy, an unresolved V gene accounts for under half, and the cause of the remainder is not known. Clone size and the V and J calls come from that table; the DNA yielded D and trimming. For this sample there are roughly 50,000 clones; about 86% appear just once. The ten biggest clones cover roughly 12% of the sample.

Each collaborating institution followed its own protocols to collect whole blood in K2EDTA tubes. For TCRbeta analysis, collaborators shipped samples in one of three forms: frozen whole blood, isolated PBMCs, or DNA extracted from either of those sample types. Rearrangement joined TRBV9 to TRBJ1-1; 9 central bases correspond to TRBD1. The sample was peripheral blood. The sequence came from an older man with active COVID-19. The CDR3 amino acid sequence is: CASSPRRTGGVSEAFF. The sequenced DNA: TGTGCCAGCAGCCCCCGGCGAACAGGGGGCGTCAGTGAAGCTTTCTTT. Extended through the reference TRBV9 and TRBJ1-1 proteins, this CDR3 yields the full variable domain: DSGVTQTPKHLITATGQRVTLRCSPRSGDLSVYWYQQSLDQGLQFLIQYYNGEERAKGNILERFSAQQFPDLHSELNLSSLELGDSALYFCASSPRRTGGVSEAFFGQGTRLTVV.